This TCR beta chain was documented in a study of PD-1 blockade in classical Hodgkin lymphoma. Study as a whole: Intravenous delivery of nivolumab at 3 mg/kg to patients occurred every 2 weeks. Regarding the study as a whole: Individuals initiating nivolumab under 1 year after ASCT were excluded.

Documented time point: cycle 4 day 1 (C4D1), after less than 7 weeks of nivolumab. Each of the patients experienced relapse following autologous stem cell transplantation, and their brentuximab vedotin exposure differed. Here immunoSEQ multiplex PCR was the method, and the copy in TCRdb shows in-frame clones only, minus some. This table has approximately 93,000 clones, approximately 78% appearing once. With regard to this clone: Its antigen remains unknown.

The material sequenced was peripheral blood mononuclear cells (PBMCs), taken before the fourth cycle of nivolumab. This TCR was recovered from a human donor with classical Hodgkin lymphoma.

CDR3 region: CASSQNQVPYEQYF. CDR3 coding DNA: TGTGCCAGCAGCCAAAATCAGGTCCCCTACGAGCAGTACTTC. The chain recombines TRBV16 with TRBJ2-7; D unclear. Germline CDR1 reads KGHSY; CDR2 reads FQNENV. This CDR3 has 14 amino acids. Trimming shortened V by 2 bases and J by 2 bases, and 10 bases separated the two germline ends.